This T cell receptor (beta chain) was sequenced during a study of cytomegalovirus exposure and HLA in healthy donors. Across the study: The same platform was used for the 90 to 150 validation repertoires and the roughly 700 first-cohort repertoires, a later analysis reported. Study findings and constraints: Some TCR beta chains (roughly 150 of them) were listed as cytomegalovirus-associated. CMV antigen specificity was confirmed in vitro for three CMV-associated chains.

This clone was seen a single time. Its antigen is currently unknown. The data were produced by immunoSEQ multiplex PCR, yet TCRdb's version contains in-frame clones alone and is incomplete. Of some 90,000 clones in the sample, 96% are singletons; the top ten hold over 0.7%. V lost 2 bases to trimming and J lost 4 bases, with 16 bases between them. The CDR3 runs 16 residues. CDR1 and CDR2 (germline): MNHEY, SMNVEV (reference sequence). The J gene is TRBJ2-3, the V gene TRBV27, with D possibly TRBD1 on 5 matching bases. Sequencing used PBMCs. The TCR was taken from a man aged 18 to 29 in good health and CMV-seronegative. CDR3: CASSLGSPGMADTQYF. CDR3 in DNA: TGTGCCAGCAGTTTAGGTTCTCCAGGGATGGCAGATACGCAGTATTTT.